This passage covers 28 T cell receptor beta chains from one sample sequenced in a study of shared clonotypes between healthy human individuals. Only in-frame clones appear in the TCRdb table, and some are missing; sequencing was by immunoSEQ multiplex PCR. The sample shows 2 million to 2.5 million clones, approximately 93% of them seen only once. Sequencing was carried out using naive CD4+ T cells from PBMCs. The subset denotes: CD45RA+ positively selected. The receptors shown here come from a man aged 18 to 30 in good health. Some clones in this sample may be carry-over from other donors' samples.

A note on this clone: At one end the junction does not follow the germline gene, possibly because of a read error. The gene calls are TRBV7-3 and TRBJ1-3; D is perhaps TRBD1 (5 bases). Germline lookup yields CDR1 SGHTA and CDR2 FQGTGA. This CDR3 is built from 16 residues. The CDR3 DNA is TGTGCCAGCAGCCTAACTCCCAGGGACTCTGGAAACACCATATATTTT. Protein sequence: CASSLTPRDSGNTIYF.

The rearrangement links TRBV6-1 to TRBJ2-7, with D uncertain. The V end was cut by 7 bases, the J end by 2 bases, with 15 bases between. Germline CDR1 and CDR2: MNHNS and SASEGT. The CDR3 has 14 amino acids. As DNA, the CDR3 is TGTGCCAGCACCGGGTGGATGGCACCCTACGAGCAGTACTTC. Amino acid sequence: CASTGWMAPYEQYF.

This chain joins TRBV7-8 and TRBJ2-1, with 7 bases lining up with TRBD2. Germline V lookup: CDR1 SGHVS, CDR2 FQNEAQ. After removal of 5 bases from V and 3 bases from J, the junction contained 13 bases not matched to a gene. This CDR3 spans 17 amino acids. The CDR3 spells CASSIRRLGLVYNEQFF. CDR3 nucleotides: TGTGCCAGCAGCATCCGAAGGTTAGGACTAGTCTACAATGAGCAGTTCTTC. The variable domain in full, with the rest retrieved from reference TRBV7-8 and TRBJ2-1, is GAGVSQSPRYKVAKRGQDVALRCDPISGHVSLFWYQQALGQGPEFLTYFQNEAQLDKSGLPSDRFFAERPEGSVSTLKIQRTQQEDSAVYLCASSIRRLGLVYNEQFFGPGTRLTVL.

The chain carries TRBV5-1 and TRBJ1-5, with 7 bases identical to TRBD1. V was pared by 4 bases and J by 4 bases, with 5 bases of the junction left unmatched. The length of the CDR3 is 14 residues. Germline V gene lookup returns CDR1 SGHRS and CDR2 YFSETQ. The CDR3, as DNA: TGCGCCAGCAGCAGGGACAGCACGAATCAGCCCCAGCATTTT. It specifies CASSRDSTNQPQHF.

As regards this clone: Other DNA sequences in this sample translate to the same CDR3. The chain is built from TRBV5-1 and TRBJ2-1; D is tentatively TRBD1 or TRBD2 (5 bases each). CDR3 size: 16 residues. Trimming cost V 2 bases and J 0 bases, with 12 bases left between them. Germline V lookup: CDR1 SGHRS, CDR2 YFSETQ. CDR3 region: CASSFLAGSSYNEQFF. The CDR3 DNA follows: TGCGCCAGCAGCTTTCTGGCAGGGAGCTCCTACAATGAGCAGTTCTTC.

The CDR3 sequence is CASSLNGLAGGGQYF. The CDR3 bases are TGTGCCAGCAGCCTGAACGGACTAGCGGGAGGGGGACAGTATTTT. The V and J genes are TRBV7-2 and TRBJ2-3, with 15 bases identical to TRBD2. Unmatched junction bases numbered 9, after V lost 5 bases and J lost 12 bases. This CDR3 has 15 residues. Germline V gives CDR1 SGHTA, CDR2 FQGNSA.

The V call is TRBV6-5, the J call TRBJ1-5, with TRBD1 identical over 10 bases. The germline V gene encodes CDR1 MNHEY and CDR2 SVGAGI. This CDR3 region has 14 residues. V lost 6 bases and J lost 6; bases outside the gene matches: 5. In DNA, the CDR3 is TGTGCCAGCAGGGGGACAGGGGCCACTCAGCCCCAGCATTTT. As protein: CASRGTGATQPQHF.

V and J are TRBV7-2 and TRBJ2-2; D could derive from TRBD1 or TRBD2 (5 bases each). V dropped 0 bases and J dropped 1 base, with 9 bases sitting between them. Germline CDR1 is SGHTA and CDR2 is FQGNSA. The CDR3 has 16 residues. CDR3 in amino acids: CASSLAGGLNTGELFF. The CDR3 DNA is TGTGCCAGCAGCTTAGCTGGGGGTTTGAACACCGGGGAGCTGTTTTTT.

This clone was seen a single time. This chain joins TRBV28 and TRBJ2-7; maybe TRBD1 (5 bases). V lost 3 bases, J lost 7 bases, and 13 bases lay in between. CDR1 and CDR2 from the germline V gene are MDHEN and SYDVKM. The length of the CDR3 is 13 residues. The CDR3 reads CASSLAGFWEQYF. In DNA, the CDR3 is TGTGCCAGCAGTTTGGCAGGGTTTTGGGAGCAGTACTTC.

CDR3 DNA sequence: TGTGCCAGTCTGGGGGACAGGCGACACTATGGCTACACCTTC. The encoded protein is CASLGDRRHYGYTF. This rearrangement joins TRBV19 to TRBJ1-2; 8 bases fit TRBD1. Unmatched junction bases numbered 8, after V lost 8 bases and J lost 3 bases. The CDR3 is 14 amino acids. Germline loops: CDR1 LNHDA, CDR2 SQIVND (reference sequence).

J is TRBJ2-3 and V is TRBV29-1; tentatively, D is TRBD1 (6 bases). V was cut by 7 bases and J by 4 bases, with 12 bases left in between. The CDR3 runs to 12 residues. Germline CDR1 and CDR2: SQVTM and ANQGSEA. The DNA of the CDR3 is TGCAGCGGGGACGAGGGGGCAGATACGCAGTATTTT. Residues: CSGDEGADTQYF.

The chain couples TRBV20-1 to TRBJ2-1; a weak D match, TRBD1 (5 bases). Germline V lookup: CDR1 DFQATT, CDR2 SNEGSKA (reference sequence). The CDR3 loop spans 11 amino acids. V dropped 7 bases and J dropped 7 bases, with 11 bases sitting between them. In DNA, the CDR3 is TGCAGTGGACGCAGGGAAAATGAGCAGTTCTTC. This sequence encodes CSGRRENEQFF.

The J gene is TRBJ1-5, the V gene TRBV4-2; the D is unclear. This CDR3 is 15 amino acids long. V lost 2 bases and J lost 3, with 11 bases in between. Germline assignment: CDR1 LGHNA and CDR2 YNFKEQ. CDR3 region: CASSQYLGINQPQHF. CDR3 DNA: TGTGCCAGCAGCCAATATCTGGGTATCAATCAGCCCCAGCATTTT.

Concerning this clone: This same CDR3 is encoded by further DNA sequences in the sample. V usage is TRBV11-3 and J usage is TRBJ2-5; TRBD1 matches 8 bases. The CDR3 has 14 residues. Germline lookup yields CDR1 SGHNT and CDR2 YENEEA. After removal of 5 bases from V and 2 bases from J, the junction contained 4 bases not matched to a gene. The CDR3 here is CASSTRTGQETQYF. CDR3 in DNA: TGTGCCAGCAGCACCCGGACAGGGCAAGAGACCCAGTACTTC.

The chain carries TRBV7-7 and TRBJ2-7; D call uncertain. Germline V CDR1 and CDR2: SSHAT, FNYEAQ (reference sequence). CDR3 length equals 14 residues. The ends were cut back, 1 base at V and 1 base at J, with 8 bases in the middle. For the CDR3, the DNA is TGTGCCAGCAGCTTAGGCCCAGTTTCCTACGAGCAGTACTTC. It encodes CASSLGPVSYEQYF.

The chain uses TRBV5-1 and TRBJ1-5; 7 bases fit TRBD1. The CDR3 length is 19 residues. The junction had 18 bases not matched to a gene; V was cut back by 0 bases and J by 6 bases. Germline V gene data show CDR1 as SGHRS and CDR2 as YFSETQ. The CDR3 is CASSLGRKDRTFRGQPQHF. The DNA for the CDR3 is TGCGCCAGCAGCTTGGGGAGAAAGGACAGGACCTTTCGGGGTCAGCCCCAGCATTTT.

This rearrangement joins TRBV28 to TRBJ2-7; D may match TRBD1 or TRBD2 (5 bases each). The germline CDR1 and CDR2 sequences are MDHEN and SYDVKM. The CDR3 consists of 14 residues. Trimming cost V 5 bases and J 0 bases, with 11 bases left between them. The CDR3 region is CASSRPGPSYEQYF. Written as DNA, the CDR3 is TGTGCCAGCAGTAGACCGGGACCCTCCTACGAGCAGTACTTC.

The gene calls are TRBV11-2 and TRBJ2-7; 8 nucleotides line up with TRBD2. Germline trimming cut 4 bases from V and 7 bases from J; bases unmatched to any gene: 12. Germline loops: CDR1 SGHAT, CDR2 FQNNGV. The CDR3 has 15 amino acids. CDR3 loop: CASSSLAGRTREQYF. CDR3 DNA: TGTGCCAGCAGCTCGCTAGCGGGTCGCACTCGGGAGCAGTACTTC.

The rearrangement joins TRBV15 to TRBJ2-7; D unresolved. This CDR3 is 15 amino acids long. Germline V CDR1 and CDR2: LNHNV, YYDKDF (reference sequence). Trimming pared 4 bases from V and 0 bases from J, leaving 13 bases between. The CDR3 protein is CATSIPVRASYEQYF. Written as DNA, the CDR3 is TGTGCCACCAGCATCCCAGTAAGGGCCTCCTACGAGCAGTACTTC. The full variable domain, with the rest looked up from reference TRBV15 and TRBJ2-7, is DAMVIQNPRYQVTQFGKPVTLSCSQTLNHNVMYWYQQKSSQAPKLLFHYYDKDFNNEADTPDNFQSRRPNTSFCFLDIRSPGLGDTAMYLCATSIPVRASYEQYFGPGTRLTVT.

This chain uses TRBV19 with TRBJ1-5, with D unclear. The germline V gene has CDR1 LNHDA and CDR2 SQIVND (reference sequence). Deletions cut 1 base from V and 5 bases from J, with 12 bases between. There are 15 residues in the CDR3. The CDR3 sequence: CASSIAPAIDQPQHF. Written as DNA, the CDR3 is TGTGCCAGTAGTATAGCTCCAGCGATCGATCAGCCCCAGCATTTT.

The chain employs TRBV9 and TRBJ2-3; 7 nucleotides agree with TRBD2. The CDR3 has 15 residues. J lost 6 bases, V lost 5 bases, and 12 bases had no gene match. Germline-derived CDR1 and CDR2 are SGDLS and YYNGEE. The DNA for the CDR3 is TGTGCCAGCAGTTTATACGGCGGGAGTAGGGATACGCAGTATTTT. Its translation: CASSLYGGSRDTQYF.

V is TRBV30 and J is TRBJ1-5, with no clear D. The CDR3 extends over 13 amino acids. Germline CDR1 reads GTSNPN; CDR2 reads SVGIG (reference sequence). The V and J ends lost 5 bases and 9 bases respectively, with 17 bases between them. The CDR3 DNA is TGTGCCTGGGGACGAGTAGGAGGGAGGCCCCAGCATTTT. This translates into CAWGRVGGRPQHF.

The genes are TRBV9 and TRBJ1-3, with D uncertain. Trimming pared 4 bases from V and 4 bases from J, leaving 21 bases between. The CDR3 sequence is 17 residues long. Germline CDR1 and CDR2: SGDLS and YYNGEE. Written as DNA, the CDR3 is TGTGCCAGCAGCAAGCAACCTAATTTACCCGCCGGAAACACCATATATTTT. Translating gives CASSKQPNLPAGNTIYF.

The chain employs TRBV12-5 and TRBJ2-3; TRBD2 matches 14 bases. This CDR3 spans 16 amino acids. J lost 7 bases, V lost 0 bases, and 3 bases had no gene match. Germline lookup yields CDR1 LGHNT and CDR2 FRNRAP. For the CDR3, the DNA is TGTGCTAGTGGTTTGGTCGGGACTAGCGGGAGTTATACGCAGTATTTT. Its protein is CASGLVGTSGSYTQYF. Drawing the rest from reference TRBV12-5 and TRBJ2-3, the complete variable domain is DARVTQTPRHKVTEMGQEVTMRCQPILGHNTVFWYRQTMMQGLELLAYFRNRAPLDDSGMPKDRFSAEMPDATLATLKIQPSEPRDSAVYFCASGLVGTSGSYTQYFGPGTRLTVL.

This chain joins TRBV7-8 and TRBJ1-1, with a weak D call TRBD1 (5 bases). V lost 5 bases and J 6 bases, leaving 10 bases between the germline ends. CDR1 is SGHVS and CDR2 is FQNEAQ in the germline V gene. CDR3 length: 12 amino acids. CDR3 nucleotide sequence: TGTGCCAGCAGCCCGCAGGGCGCTGAAGCTTTCTTT. Its translation: CASSPQGAEAFF.

This clone was seen just once. The chain uses TRBV30 and TRBJ1-4; tentative D call: TRBD1 (5 bases). This CDR3 spans 12 amino acids. Germline CDR1 and CDR2: GTSNPN and SVGIG (reference sequence). Trimming cost V 8 bases and J 8 bases, with 15 bases left between them. The CDR3 bases are TGTGCCCGCGGGGGGGAAAAGGAAAAACTGTTTTTT. Its translation is CARGGEKEKLFF. The entire variable domain, with the rest obtained from reference TRBV30 and TRBJ1-4, is as follows: SQTIHQWPATLVQPVGSPLSLECTVEGTSNPNLYWYRQAAGRGLQLLFYSVGIGQISSEVPQNLSASRPQDRQFILSSKKLLLSDSGFYLCARGGEKEKLFFGSGTQLSVL.

The chain couples TRBV4-1 to TRBJ1-5; D is ambiguous. The CDR3 contains 17 residues. V was pared by 1 base and J by 6 bases, with 19 bases between. Germline V CDR1 and CDR2: MGHRA, YSYEKL. This CDR3 is CASSQVTTRGVSQPQHF. The DNA for the CDR3 is TGCGCCAGCAGCCAAGTAACAACTCGGGGAGTAAGTCAGCCCCAGCATTTT.

This chain connects TRBV14 to TRBJ2-2, with 9 positions matching TRBD1. The CDR3 length is 16 residues. Per the germline V gene, CDR1 is SGHDN and CDR2 is FVKESK. V trimming: 4 bases; J trimming: 5 bases; junction bases outside the gene matches: 8. Here the CDR3 reads CASSLHRDRVTGELFF. In nucleotides, the CDR3 is TGTGCCAGCAGCCTTCACCGGGACAGGGTAACCGGGGAGCTGTTTTTT.